This T cell receptor (beta chain) appears in the sequencing data of a study of blood T cell repertoires in COVID-19. Using immunoSEQ multiplex PCR, the repertoire was profiled, and TCRdb retains in-frame clones only, with some absent. The sample gives approximately 180,000 clones, more than 65% of which show up once; approximately 16% is in the top ten. The sequenced sample consisted of PBMCs or T cells enriched from blood (not recorded which). This clonotype originated in a man aged 50 to 59 who had recovered from COVID-19.

The chain's CDR3 is CASGTTGGVEETQYF. The CDR3 DNA is TGCGCCAGCGGGACCACAGGGGGCGTGGAGGAGACCCAGTACTTC. V usage is TRBV5-1 and J usage is TRBJ2-5, with 9 positions matching TRBD1. The CDR3 extends over 15 amino acids. J lost 5 bases, V lost 7 bases, and 12 bases had no gene match. Germline CDR1 and CDR2: SGHRS and YFSETQ.